This T cell receptor beta chain originates from a study of identical twins. This clonotype was counted at least ten times. Template switching added a universal primer site; cDNA carried unique molecular identifiers. A single record per CDR3 protein comes from TCRdb applying MiXCR to the 5' RACE reads. The sample records under 450,000 distinct CDR3 sequences, 18% being singletons. From germline, CDR1 is SGHRS and CDR2 YFSETQ. This CDR3 region has 15 residues. The V end was cut by 0 bases, the J end by 4 bases, with 13 bases between. The TCR sequence derives from a man aged 50 to 59 in good health. Source material: naive T cells sorted from blood. This chain uses TRBV5-1 with TRBJ1-2; D call uncertain. Written as DNA, the CDR3 is TGCGCCAGCAGCTTGGAGTTGGGGTCGGCCTATGGCTACACCTTC. Amino acids: CASSLELGSAYGYTF.